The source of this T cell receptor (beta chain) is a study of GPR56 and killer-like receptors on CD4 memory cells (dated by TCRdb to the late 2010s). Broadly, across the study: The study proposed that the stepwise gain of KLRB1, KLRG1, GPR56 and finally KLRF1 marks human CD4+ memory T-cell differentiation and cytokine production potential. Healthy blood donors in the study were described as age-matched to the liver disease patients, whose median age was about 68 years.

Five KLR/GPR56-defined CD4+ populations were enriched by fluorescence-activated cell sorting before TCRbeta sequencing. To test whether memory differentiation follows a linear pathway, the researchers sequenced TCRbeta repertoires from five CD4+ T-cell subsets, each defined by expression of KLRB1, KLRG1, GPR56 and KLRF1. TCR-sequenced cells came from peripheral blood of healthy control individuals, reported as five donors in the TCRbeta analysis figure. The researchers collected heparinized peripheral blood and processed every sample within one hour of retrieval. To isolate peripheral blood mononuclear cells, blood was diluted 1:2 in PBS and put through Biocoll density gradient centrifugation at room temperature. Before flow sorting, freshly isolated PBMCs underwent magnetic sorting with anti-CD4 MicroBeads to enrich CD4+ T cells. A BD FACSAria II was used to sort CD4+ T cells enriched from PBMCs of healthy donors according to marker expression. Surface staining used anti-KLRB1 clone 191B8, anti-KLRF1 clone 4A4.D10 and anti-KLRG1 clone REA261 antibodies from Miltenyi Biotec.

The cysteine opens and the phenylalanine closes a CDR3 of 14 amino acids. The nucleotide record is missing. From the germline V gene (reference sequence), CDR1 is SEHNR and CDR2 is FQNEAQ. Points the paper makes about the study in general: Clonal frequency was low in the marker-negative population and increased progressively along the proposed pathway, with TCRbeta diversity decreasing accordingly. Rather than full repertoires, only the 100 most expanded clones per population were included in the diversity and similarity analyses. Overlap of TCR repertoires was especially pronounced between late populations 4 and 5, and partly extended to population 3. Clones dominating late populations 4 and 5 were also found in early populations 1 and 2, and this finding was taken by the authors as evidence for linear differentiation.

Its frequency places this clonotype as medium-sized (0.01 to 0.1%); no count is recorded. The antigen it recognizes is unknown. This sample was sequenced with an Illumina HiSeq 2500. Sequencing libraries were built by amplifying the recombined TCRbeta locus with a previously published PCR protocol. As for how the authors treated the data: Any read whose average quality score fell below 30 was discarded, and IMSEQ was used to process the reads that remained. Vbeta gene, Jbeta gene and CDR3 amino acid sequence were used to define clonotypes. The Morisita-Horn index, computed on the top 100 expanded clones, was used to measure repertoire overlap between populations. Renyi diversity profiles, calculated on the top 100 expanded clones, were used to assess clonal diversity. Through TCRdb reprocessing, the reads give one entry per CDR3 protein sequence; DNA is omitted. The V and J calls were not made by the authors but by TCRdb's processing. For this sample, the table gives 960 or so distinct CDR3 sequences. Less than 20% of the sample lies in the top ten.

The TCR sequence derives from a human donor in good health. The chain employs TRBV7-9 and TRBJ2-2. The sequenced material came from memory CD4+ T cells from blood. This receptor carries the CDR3 CASSPRANTGELFF.